The following is a T cell receptor beta chain sequence with its context. In the original processing: Reference gene primer amplification gave nucleated cell count estimates. Libraries were prepared by immunoSEQ multiplex PCR; TCRdb keeps only in-frame clonotypes and omits some of them. That table supplies the V and J calls and clone size; D and trimming were determined from the DNA. The data hold over 150,000 clones, with about nine tenths observed a single time. These data are taken from a study of blood T cell repertoires in COVID-19. In the study overall: Donors in the United States, Italy and Spain gave samples during acute or convalescent COVID-19. The analysed material was cDNA or gDNA that came from T cells, B-cell-depleted T cells, or PBMCs.

The receptor's source is a woman between 25 and 40 years old who had recovered from COVID-19. Sequenced input: PBMCs or T cells enriched from blood (not recorded which).

CDR3 bases: TGTGCCACCAGTGACTGGACTAGCGGACGCACAGATACGCAGTATTTT. It codes for CATSDWTSGRTDTQYF. The gene calls are TRBV24-1 and TRBJ2-3; 10 nucleotides align to TRBD2. There are 16 residues in the CDR3. Germline V gene data show CDR1 as KGHDR and CDR2 as SFDVKD. V shed 4 bases, J shed 1 base, and the junction held 4 bases outside the gene matches.